This T cell receptor (beta chain) is drawn from a study of cytomegalovirus exposure and HLA in healthy donors. Study-wide points: With high specificity and sensitivity, the classifier reportedly diagnosed cytomegalovirus status. Investigators reported 150 to 200 TCR beta chains as tied to cytomegalovirus.

TCRdb's table, derived via immunoSEQ multiplex PCR, lists solely in-frame clones and lacks some. The repertoire consists of 150,000 to 200,000 clones, with approximately 85% occurring once and the leading ten covering over 1.1%. A remark on this clone: The antigen remains undetermined. This CDR3 is also generated by other DNA sequences in the sample.

There are 13 residues in the CDR3. The V gene end was trimmed by 1 base and the J gene end by 4 bases; junction bases not matched to a gene: 0. CDR1 LNHDA and CDR2 SQIVND come from the germline V gene (reference sequence). The TCR was taken from a woman aged 18 to 35 in good health and CMV-seronegative. V usage is TRBV19 and J usage is TRBJ2-7; 8 bases are shared with TRBD1. The sample consisted of PBMCs. CDR3 sequence reads: CASSIGTGYEQYF. The CDR3 DNA sequence: TGTGCCAGTAGTATAGGGACAGGGTACGAGCAGTACTTC.